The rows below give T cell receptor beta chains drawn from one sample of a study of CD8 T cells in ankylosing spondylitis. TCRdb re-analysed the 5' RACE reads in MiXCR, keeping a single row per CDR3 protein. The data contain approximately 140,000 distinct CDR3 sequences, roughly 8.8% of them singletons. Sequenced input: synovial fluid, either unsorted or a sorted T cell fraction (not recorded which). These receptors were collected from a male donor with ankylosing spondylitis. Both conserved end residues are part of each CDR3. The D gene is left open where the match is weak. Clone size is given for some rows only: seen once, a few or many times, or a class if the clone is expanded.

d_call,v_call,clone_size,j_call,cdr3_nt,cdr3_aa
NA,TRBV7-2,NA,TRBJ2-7,TGTGCCAGCAGCTTCCAGGGCGGGTACGAGCAGTACTTC,CASSFQGGYEQYF
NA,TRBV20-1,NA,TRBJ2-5,TGCAGTGCTAGAGCCGAGACGTGGGGGAAAGAGACCCAGTACTTC,CSARAETWGKETQYF
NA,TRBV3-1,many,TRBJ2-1,TGTGCCAGCAGCCGACGACAGAATAGTTATGAGCAGTTCTTC,CASSRRQNSYEQFF
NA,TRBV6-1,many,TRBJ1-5,TGTGCCAGCAGTCCCCAGGCGAATCAGCCCCAGCATTTT,CASSPQANQPQHF
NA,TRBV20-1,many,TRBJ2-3,TGCAGTGCTACTTCCTTCCTTAGGGGGGGCACCACAGATACGCAGTATTTT,CSATSFLRGGTTDTQYF
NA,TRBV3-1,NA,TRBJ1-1,TGTGCCAGCAGCCCTTTTTTGGGGGGGGCTGTAACTGAAGCTTTCTTT,CASSPFLGGAVTEAFF
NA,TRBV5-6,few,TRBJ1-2,TGTGCCAGCAGCTTGCCGGGGGCTACCTATGGCTACACCTTC,CASSLPGATYGYTF
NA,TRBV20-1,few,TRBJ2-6,TGCAGTGCTTCCCCCTTGGGCTTTGGGGCCAACGTCCTGACTTTC,CSASPLGFGANVLTF
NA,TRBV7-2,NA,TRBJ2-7,TGTGCCAGCAGCCAACCCCGCGGAGAGGCTTACTCCTACGAGCAGTACTTC,CASSQPRGEAYSYEQYF
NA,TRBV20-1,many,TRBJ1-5,TGCAGTGCTAGAACCGGGCTAAATCAGCCCCAGCATTTT,CSARTGLNQPQHF
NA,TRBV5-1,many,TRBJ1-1,TGCGCCAGCAGCTTGTCTCAGACGAACACTGAAGCTTTCTTT,CASSLSQTNTEAFF
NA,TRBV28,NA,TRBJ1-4,TGTGCCACCCTCCATAATGGGGCTGGGGGTGAAAAACTGTTTTTT,CATLHNGAGGEKLFF
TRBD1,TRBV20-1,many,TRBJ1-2,TGCAGTGCTAGTCACGCATCACGGGACAGGGCCTATGGCTACACCTTC,CSASHASRDRAYGYTF
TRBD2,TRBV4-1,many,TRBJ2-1,TGCGCCAGTTCTAGCGGGAGGGCCTACAATGAGCAGTTCTTC,CASSSGRAYNEQFF
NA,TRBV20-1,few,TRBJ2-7,TGCAGTGCTAGTAACTCCCCGCCGCAGTACTTC,CSASNSPPQYF
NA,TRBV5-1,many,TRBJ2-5,TGCGCCAGCAGCTTGGCGGGACTCTTGGAGACCCAGTACTTC,CASSLAGLLETQYF
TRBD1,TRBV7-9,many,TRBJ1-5,TGTGCCAGCAGCCCTTTGGGACAGGGGAATAGTCAGCCCCAGCATTTT,CASSPLGQGNSQPQHF
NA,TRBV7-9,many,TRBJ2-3,TGTGCCAGCAGAAGGGCAGGGAGCACAGATACGCAGTATTTT,CASRRAGSTDTQYF
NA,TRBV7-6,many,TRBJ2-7,TGTGCCAGCAGCCACGACTACGAGCAGTACTTC,CASSHDYEQYF
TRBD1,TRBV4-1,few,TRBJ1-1,TGCGCCAGCAGCCAAGATGAATGGAGACAGGGGAAAACTGAAGCTTTCTTT,CASSQDEWRQGKTEAFF
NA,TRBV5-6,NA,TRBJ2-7,TGTGCCAGCAGCTTCAAAAAAACCACAGACGGCGGGGACGAGCAGTACTTC,CASSFKKTTDGGDEQYF
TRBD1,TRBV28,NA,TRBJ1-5,TGTGCCAGCAGTCCACAGGGGGCTGGCGATCAGCCCCAGCATTTT,CASSPQGAGDQPQHF
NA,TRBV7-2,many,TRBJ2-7,TGTGCCAGCAGCTTGGTGATAGGTTACGAGCAGTACTTC,CASSLVIGYEQYF
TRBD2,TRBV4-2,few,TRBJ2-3,TGTGCCAGCAGTTCCATGGCGGGAGTGACAGATACGCAGTATTTT,CASSSMAGVTDTQYF
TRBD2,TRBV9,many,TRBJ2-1,TGTGCCAGCAGCGTAGCGGGGGGAGTTGGTGAGCAGTTCTTC,CASSVAGGVGEQFF
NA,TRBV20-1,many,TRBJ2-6,TGCAGTGCTAGAGATCTTCGGTTTTTACGCTCTGGGGCCAACGTCCTGACTTTC,CSARDLRFLRSGANVLTF
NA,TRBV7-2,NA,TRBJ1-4,TGTGCCAGCAGCTTAAGGCCTCCTTGGGGTGAAAAACTGTTTTTT,CASSLRPPWGEKLFF
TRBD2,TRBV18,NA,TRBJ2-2,TGTGCCAGCCGGAGCGGGAGGAACACCGGGGAGCTGTTTTTT,CASRSGRNTGELFF
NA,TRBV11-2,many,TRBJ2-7,TGTGCCAGCAGCTCCAGGACACATTCTTCCTACGAGCAGTACTTC,CASSSRTHSSYEQYF
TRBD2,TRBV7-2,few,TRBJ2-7,TGTGCCAGCAGCCGAGCGGGGGCTAGCGGGACGTACGAGCAGTACTTC,CASSRAGASGTYEQYF
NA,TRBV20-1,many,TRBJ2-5,TGCAGTGCTAGAGGTCTGGAGACCCAGTACTTC,CSARGLETQYF
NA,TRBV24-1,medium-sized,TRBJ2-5,TGTGCCACCAGTGATTTGCAATTTGGAGTCGAGACCCAGTACTTC,CATSDLQFGVETQYF
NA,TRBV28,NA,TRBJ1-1,TGTGCCAGCAGTCCGGGAGGAAAGGGGAACACCGGTGAAGCTTTCTTT,CASSPGGKGNTGEAFF
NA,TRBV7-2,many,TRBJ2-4,TGTGCCAGCAGCCAGCAAGAGGGTTTTGGAAACATTCAGTACTTC,CASSQQEGFGNIQYF
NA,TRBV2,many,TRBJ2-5,TGTGCCAGCAGTCGCATCCGGGAGACCCAGTACTTC,CASSRIRETQYF
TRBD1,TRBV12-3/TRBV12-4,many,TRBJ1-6,TGTGCCAGCAGTTCCGGGACAGGGCATTCACCCCTCCACTTT,CASSSGTGHSPLHF
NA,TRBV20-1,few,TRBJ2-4,TGCAGTGCTAGATACAGTGGGGGGAACATTCAGTACTTC,CSARYSGGNIQYF
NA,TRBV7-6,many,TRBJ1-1,TGTGCCAGCAGCCCTAAGGCGAACACTGAAGCTTTCTTT,CASSPKANTEAFF
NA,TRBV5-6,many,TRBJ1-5,TGTGCCAGCAGCCGTTCTCATCAGCCCCAGCATTTT,CASSRSHQPQHF
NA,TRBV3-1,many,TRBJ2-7,TGTGCCAGCAGCCAAGAGCACAGGTACCACTACGAGCAGTACTTC,CASSQEHRYHYEQYF
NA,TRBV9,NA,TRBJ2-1,TGTGCCAGCAGCGTAGGTGCAGGGACATACCCCTACAATGAGCAGTTCTTC,CASSVGAGTYPYNEQFF
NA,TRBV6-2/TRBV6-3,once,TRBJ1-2,TGTGCCAGCAGTCGTTCTATTTCGGGCTACACCTTC,CASSRSISGYTF
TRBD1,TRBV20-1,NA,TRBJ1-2,TGCAGTGCTAGGACGACGGGACAGGGAAGAAATGGCTACACCTTC,CSARTTGQGRNGYTF
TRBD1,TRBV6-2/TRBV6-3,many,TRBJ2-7,TGTGCCAGCAGTGCTCCGGGACAGGGGGTGTACGAGCAGTACTTC,CASSAPGQGVYEQYF
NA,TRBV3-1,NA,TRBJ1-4,TGTGCCAGCAGCGAGTTCGGGTTGGGTGAAAAACTGTTTTTT,CASSEFGLGEKLFF
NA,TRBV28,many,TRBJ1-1,TGTGCCAGCAGTCCCCTTTCTAGCGTCAACACTGAAGCTTTCTTT,CASSPLSSVNTEAFF
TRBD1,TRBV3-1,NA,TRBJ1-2,TGTGCCAGCAGCCAAGGGTTAGGGACAGCTCCCTTTAACTATGGCTACACCTTC,CASSQGLGTAPFNYGYTF
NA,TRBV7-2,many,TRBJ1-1,TGTGCCAGCAGCTTCCTTACGACAGGCGGAGATGGGGCTGAAGCTTTCTTT,CASSFLTTGGDGAEAFF
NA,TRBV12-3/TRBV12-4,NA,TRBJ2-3,TGTGCCAGCAGTTTATTCGGCACAGATACGCAGTATTTT,CASSLFGTDTQYF
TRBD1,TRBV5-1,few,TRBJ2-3,TGCGCCAGCAGCAATCAGGGGGCAGATACGCAGTATTTT,CASSNQGADTQYF
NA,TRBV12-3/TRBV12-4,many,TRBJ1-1,TGTGCCAGCAGTGTCGCAGCTGAAGCTTTCTTT,CASSVAAEAFF
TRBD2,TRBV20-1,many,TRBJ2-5,TGCAGTGCTAGGCCTAGCGGGGGAGAGACCCAGTACTTC,CSARPSGGETQYF
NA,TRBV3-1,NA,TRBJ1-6,TGTGCCAGCAGCCAAGTCGGAAGCTCCTATAATTCACCCCTCCACTTT,CASSQVGSSYNSPLHF
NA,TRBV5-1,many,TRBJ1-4,TGCGCCAGCAGCTTGAACGGGGACTTAACTAATGAAAAACTGTTTTTT,CASSLNGDLTNEKLFF